The 22 T cell receptor beta chains below all came from one sample that was sequenced in a study of T cells in Graves' hyperthyroidism and ophthalmopathy. Amplified TCR beta CDR3 regions derived from RNA transcripts. Initially, a first-round RT-PCR of the TCR CDR3 employed the HTBI primer set. TCRdb processed the multiplex PCR reads anew with MiXCR; each CDR3 protein has one entry. In the table there are around 420,000 distinct CDR3 sequences, around 16% of which are singletons. Sample: blood. The receptor set was obtained from a young woman with Graves' hyperthyroidism.

This clonotype was observed a few times. The V and J genes are TRBV7-9 and TRBJ1-3; D call uncertain. V was clipped by 5 bases and J by 6 bases, with 14 bases between them. The CDR3 has 14 residues. Germline V gene lookup returns CDR1 SEHNR and CDR2 FQNEAQ (reference sequence). The CDR3 coding sequence is TGTGCCAGCAGCCAAGCCGGGGTCTTAAACACCATATATTTT. This gives the protein CASSQAGVLNTIYF.

In its sample, this clonotype was seen many times. The rearrangement joins TRBV20-1 to TRBJ2-3; 7 nucleotides line up with TRBD2. J gave up 0 bases and V 5 bases, and 11 bases lay outside the gene matches. The length of the CDR3 is 16 residues. Germline V gene data show CDR1 as DFQATT and CDR2 as SNEGSKA (reference sequence). In DNA form, the CDR3 reads TGCAGTGCTGCGAGACCGGGACTATGGAGCACAGATACGCAGTATTTT. It specifies CSAARPGLWSTDTQYF.

This clonotype turned up a few times. The chain joins TRBV7-8 to TRBJ1-1; 7 nucleotides line up with TRBD1. Germline trimming cut 6 bases from V and 2 bases from J; bases unmatched to any gene: 6. Germline values: CDR1 SGHVS, CDR2 FQNEAQ. The CDR3 contains 14 residues. CDR3 residues: CASRRGTANTEAFF. As DNA, the CDR3 is TGTGCCAGCAGAAGGGGGACAGCCAACACTGAAGCTTTCTTT.

In its sample, this clonotype was seen many times. The chain links TRBV10-1 to TRBJ2-7; 12 positions agree with TRBD1. CDR1 and CDR2 from the germline V gene are WNHNN and SYGVQD (reference sequence). This CDR3 comprises 20 residues. The ends lost 7 bases at V and 6 bases at J; junction bases unmatched: 25. CDR3 protein: CASTPPVIRDRGRSPREQYF. The CDR3 DNA reads as TGCGCCAGCACCCCACCGGTCATTCGGGACAGGGGGCGATCCCCTCGCGAGCAGTACTTC.

On this clonotype: It may be a read error: a sequence one base away is much more abundant. The gene calls are TRBV3-1 and TRBJ1-1, with 7 bases fitting TRBD1. This CDR3 contains 15 residues. Looked up from germline, CDR1 is LGHDT and CDR2 is YNNKEL (reference sequence). V trimming: 5 bases; J trimming: 1 base; junction bases outside the gene matches: 7. The CDR3 DNA is TGTGCCAGCAGCAGAAGGACAGGTCCGAACACTGAAGCTTTCTTT. Translation gives CASSRRTGPNTEAFF.

This clonotype has a count of ten or more. This rearrangement joins TRBV12-3 or TRBV12-4 to TRBJ1-3; D gene ambiguous. The CDR3 consists of 14 residues. V lost 1 base, J lost 0 bases, and 4 bases lay in between. CDR3 amino acids: CASSLGASGNTIYF. CDR3 in DNA: TGTGCCAGCAGTTTAGGGGCCTCTGGAAACACCATATATTTT.

This clonotype was seen a few times. This chain uses TRBV3-1 with TRBJ2-1; D gene unclear. The CDR3 is made up of 14 amino acids. The V gene lost 2 bases and the J gene lost 7 bases, with 12 bases spanning the gap. Germline CDR1 reads LGHDT; CDR2 reads YNNKEL (reference sequence). CDR3 sequence: CASSQSMATNEQFF. The CDR3 DNA reads TGTGCCAGCAGCCAATCTATGGCAACGAATGAGCAGTTCTTC.

The gene calls are TRBV5-8 and TRBJ2-2, with TRBD2 identical over 8 bases. The junction had 5 bases not matched to a gene; V was cut back by 0 bases and J by 4 bases. Per germline, CDR1 SGHTS and CDR2 YDEGEE. The CDR3 length is 16 residues. The CDR3, as DNA: TGTGCCAGCAGCTTGGAGGCGGGAGGATTCACCGGGGAGCTGTTTTTT. This encodes CASSLEAGGFTGELFF.

The chain joins TRBV6-2 or TRBV6-3 to TRBJ2-1; 7 bases are a match to TRBD1. The CDR3 is 13 residues long. Germline CDR1 and CDR2: MNHEY and SVGEGT. The trim removed 6 bases at V and 10 bases at J, leaving 9 bases unmatched. The CDR3 loop reads CASRLDRVGEQFF. In DNA, the CDR3 is TGTGCCAGCAGGCTCGACAGGGTGGGCGAGCAGTTCTTC.

The chain joins TRBV9 to TRBJ2-3; tentatively, D is TRBD1 or TRBD2 (5 bases each). Germline V gives CDR1 SGDLS, CDR2 YYNGEE. The V gene lost 4 bases and the J gene lost 3 bases, with 12 bases spanning the gap. The CDR3 has 14 residues. CDR3 residues: CASSSGAQTDTQYF. The CDR3 nucleotides read TGTGCCAGCAGCTCCGGGGCGCAGACAGATACGCAGTATTTT.

CDR3 DNA: TGTGCCACCAGCAGAGGGGTGCTCGGGCAGTATCTCCAAGAGACCCAGTACTTC. It yields the protein CATSRGVLGQYLQETQYF. The chain uses TRBV15 and TRBJ2-5; D is undetermined. V was pared by 1 base and J by 1 base, with 19 bases between. The germline V gene has CDR1 LNHNV and CDR2 YYDKDF (reference sequence). The CDR3 length is 18 residues.

There are a few counts of this clonotype. CDR3 sequence (DNA): TGTGCCAGCAGCTTACCAACTCCCTCGCCAGGCTACACCTTC. It translates to CASSLPTPSPGYTF. The chain recombines TRBV7-2 with TRBJ1-2; D call uncertain. CDR3 length equals 14 residues. Germline CDR1 SGHTA, CDR2 FQGNSA. V lost 2 bases, J lost 8 bases, and 15 bases lay in between.

This clonotype showed up many times. V is TRBV11-2 and J is TRBJ1-3; 9 nucleotides match TRBD1. CDR3 length: 14 amino acids. J was trimmed by 11 bases and V by 6 bases; bases with no gene match: 11. The germline gives CDR1 SGHAT, CDR2 FQNNGV. Here the CDR3 reads CASRDRGSTRAIYF. CDR3 bases: TGTGCCAGCAGGGACAGGGGCTCCACAAGGGCCATATATTTT.

This clonotype appeared a few times. J is TRBJ1-2 and V is TRBV20-1; D not certain. V was trimmed by 6 bases and J by 0 bases, leaving 14 bases between them. Germline V gives CDR1 DFQATT, CDR2 SNEGSKA (reference sequence). The CDR3 runs to 14 residues. The CDR3 nucleotides read TGCAGTGCCGGACGGCTTACAGCTAACTATGGCTACACCTTC. This codes for CSAGRLTANYGYTF.

This clonotype was counted ten times or more. This sequence joins TRBV28 and TRBJ1-2; D gene uncertain. Germline V gene sequence: CDR1 MDHEN, CDR2 SYDVKM. Between the trimmed V and J ends, which lost 7 bases and 4 bases, there was a span of 10 bases. The CDR3 is made up of 12 amino acids. Here the CDR3 reads CASTTAGYGYTF. CDR3 in DNA: TGTGCCAGCACTACAGCTGGCTATGGCTACACCTTC.

In DNA, the CDR3 is TGTGCCAGTAGTATAACCCTGACAGGGGTAGATTCACCCCTCCACTTT. Protein sequence: CASSITLTGVDSPLHF. The chain has TRBV19 and TRBJ1-6; TRBD1 matches at 8 bases. The length of the CDR3 is 16 residues. The V and J ends lost 2 bases and 8 bases, in that order; junction bases with no gene match: 8. Germline V gene sequence: CDR1 LNHDA, CDR2 SQIVND (reference sequence).

The rearrangement joins TRBV2 to TRBJ2-4; 9 bases agree with TRBD1. Germline V gene sequence: CDR1 SNHLY, CDR2 FYNNEI. The CDR3 runs to 15 residues. Trimming at V came to 9 bases and at J to 3 bases, leaving 9 bases not matched to a gene. CDR3 sequence reads: CARGGGTGFKNIQYF. The CDR3 DNA is TGTGCCAGGGGGGGAGGGACAGGGTTCAAAAACATTCAGTACTTC.

The table lists this clonotype with a few counts. CDR3 in amino acids: CASSQNWGSLTEAFF. The CDR3 DNA follows: TGCGCCAGCAGCCAAAACTGGGGGTCTTTGACTGAAGCTTTCTTT. The chain has TRBV4-1 and TRBJ1-1; maybe TRBD1 (5 bases). V dropped 2 bases and J dropped 5 bases, with 15 bases sitting between them. Germline V CDR1 and CDR2: MGHRA, YSYEKL. The CDR3 has 15 residues.

This clonotype appeared a few times. An end of the junction does not agree with germline; a read error may underlie this. J is TRBJ1-2 and V is TRBV28; 10 nucleotides match TRBD1. From germline, CDR1 is MDHEN and CDR2 SYDVKM. The CDR3 extends over 10 amino acids. The CDR3 sequence is CATRDRGTPF. DNA for the CDR3: TGTGCCACCCGGGACAGGGGTACACCCTTC.

This clonotype appeared many times. The chain combines TRBV7-2 with TRBJ2-7, with 8 bases matching TRBD1. The germline V gene has CDR1 SGHTA and CDR2 FQGNSA. The CDR3 consists of 16 residues. V lost 3 bases to trimming and J lost 3 bases; unmatched junction nucleotides: 10. The CDR3 loop reads CASSFRTGLRYYEQYF. CDR3 nucleotides: TGTGCCAGCAGCTTTCGGACAGGGTTAAGATACTACGAGCAGTACTTC.

This clonotype was found many times. This chain joins TRBV9 and TRBJ1-2; perhaps TRBD1 as D (6 bases). The CDR3 totals 14 residues. Germline V gene data show CDR1 as SGDLS and CDR2 as YYNGEE. V lost 3 bases and J 9 bases, leaving 18 bases between the germline ends. The CDR3 protein is CASSASRGVGSYTF. CDR3 nucleotides: TGTGCCAGCAGCGCCTCAAGGGGGGTCGGGAGCTACACCTTC.

This clonotype was detected once. This rearrangement joins TRBV11-1 to TRBJ2-3; D is perhaps TRBD1 (6 bases). The CDR3 totals 16 residues. CDR1 is SGHAT and CDR2 is FQDESV in the germline V gene (reference sequence). Between the trimmed V and J ends, which lost 2 bases and 1 base, there was a span of 13 bases. CDR3 protein: CASSLLRRGGTDTQYF. CDR3 coding DNA: TGTGCCAGCAGCTTACTTCGCAGGGGCGGCACAGATACGCAGTATTTT.